These T cell receptor beta chains were read from a single sample in a study of graft-versus-host responses after intestinal transplantation. TCRdb's table, derived via immunoSEQ multiplex PCR, lists solely in-frame clones and lacks some. The sample includes approximately 100,000 clones, approximately 93% of them seen just once. Their target antigens are unknown. This specimen was unstimulated CD8+ T cells sorted from spleen or lymph node cells, taken before intestinal transplant. The receptors here all came from a human donor who received an intestinal transplant. Both conserved end residues are part of each CDR3. Each record gives: V gene, J gene, D gene, clone size, CDR3 DNA, CDR3 protein. D genes are given only for firm matches. Clone size, where shown, is once, few, many, or a class for clones that have expanded.

>TRBV30|TRBJ2-1|-|-
TGTGCCTGGAGTCCACAGGACAATGAGCAGTTCTTC
CAWSPQDNEQFF
>TRBV4-1|TRBJ1-5|-|few
TGCGCCAGCAGTCATGTCACAGGGCTCAATCAGCCCCAGCATTTT
CASSHVTGLNQPQHF
>TRBV19|TRBJ2-1|-|-
TGTGCCAGTAGTTTACCGGTGGGGCAGAATCTTTATGAGCAGTTCTTC
CASSLPVGQNLYEQFF
>TRBV6-6|TRBJ2-5|TRBD1|-
TGTGCCAGCAGTTACCACCGGGACAGGGCGGAAGAGACCCAGTACTTC
CASSYHRDRAEETQYF
>TRBV4-1|TRBJ2-1|TRBD2|-
TGCGCCAGCAGCCAAGAACCAGGAAGCGGGGGACCAAATGAGCAGTTCTTC
CASSQEPGSGGPNEQFF
>TRBV4-1|TRBJ2-5|-|-
TGCGCCAGCAGCCATAACATTGTGGGGTCGGGGCCGGAAGAGACCCAGTACTTC
CASSHNIVGSGPEETQYF
>TRBV27|TRBJ2-7|-|-
TGTGCCAGCAGTTTTGGGGACGAGCAGTACTTC
CASSFGDEQYF
>TRBV9|TRBJ2-1|TRBD2|-
TGTGCCAGCAGCGGCGGACTAGCGGGGGATTCCAATGAGCAGTTCTTC
CASSGGLAGDSNEQFF
>TRBV19|TRBJ1-2|TRBD1|-
TGTGCCAGTAGTACCCTCGAAAGCCGACAGGGCAGGATCAATGGCTACACCTTC
CASSTLESRQGRINGYTF
>TRBV7-9|TRBJ2-7|-|-
TGTGCCAGCACCGGGGCCTACGAGCAGTACTTC
CASTGAYEQYF
>TRBV5-6|TRBJ2-7|-|-
TGTGCCAGCAGTTTATCTATGACACCTTCCTACGAGCAGTACTTC
CASSLSMTPSYEQYF
>TRBV6-5|TRBJ2-7|-|-
TGTGCCAGCAGGGGAGGGGGGATCGAGCAGTACTTC
CASRGGGIEQYF
>TRBV9|TRBJ2-3|TRBD2|-
TGTGCCAGCAACGGACTAGCGGGGGGACCAGATACGCAGTATTTT
CASNGLAGGPDTQYF
>TRBV10-2|TRBJ2-1|-|-
TGCGCCAGCAACAGTAATTACAATGAGCAGTTCTTC
CASNSNYNEQFF
>TRBV5-1|TRBJ1-2|-|-
TGCGCCAGCAGCTTGGGTGACGGTCCCTATGGCTACACCTTC
CASSLGDGPYGYTF
>TRBV2|TRBJ2-1|-|-
TGTGCCAGCACCGATCCGGGACAATGGGTAGATGAGCAGTTCTTC
CASTDPGQWVDEQFF
>TRBV6-5|TRBJ2-7|TRBD1|-
TGTGCCAGCAGTTCCTTGGACAGGGACTACGAGCAGTACTTC
CASSSLDRDYEQYF
>TRBV5-1|TRBJ1-2|-|-
TGCGCCAGCAGCTCCTACATTGGGGACAACTATGGCTACACCTTC
CASSSYIGDNYGYTF
>TRBV15|TRBJ2-3|TRBD2|-
TGTGCCACCGGGATGTATAGCGGGGTGGCAGATACGCAGTATTTT
CATGMYSGVADTQYF
>TRBV29-1|TRBJ2-5|TRBD2|-
TGCAGCGTTTATGCGTCGGGGGGGGGATACCAAGAGACCCAGTACTTC
CSVYASGGGYQETQYF
>TRBV27|TRBJ1-6|-|once
TGTGCCAGCCGGCCAGGGACCGATTATCTTAATTCACCCCTCCACTTT
CASRPGTDYLNSPLHF
>TRBV10-2|TRBJ1-2|-|-
TGCGCCAGCAGTGATGGGGAGAGCAACACCTTC
CASSDGESNTF
>TRBV7-6|TRBJ2-2|TRBD1|-
TGTGCCAGCAGCATCCGGGACAGCAACACCGGGGAGCTGTTTTTT
CASSIRDSNTGELFF
>TRBV2|TRBJ1-1|-|-
TGTGCCAGCAGTCCTAGCCTTTACAGCGACACTGAAGCTTTCTTT
CASSPSLYSDTEAFF
>TRBV9|TRBJ2-2|TRBD1|once
TGTGCCAGCAGCGTAGCCGTGGACAGGCCTCGAACCGGGGAGCTGTTTTTT
CASSVAVDRPRTGELFF
>TRBV7-8|TRBJ1-2|-|few
TGTGCCAGCAGCTTTGGCAGTAACTATGGCTACACCTTC
CASSFGSNYGYTF
>TRBV6-5|TRBJ1-3|-|-
TGTGCCAGCAGTTACTCACAGGCCAACTCTGGAAACACCATATATTTT
CASSYSQANSGNTIYF
>TRBV27|TRBJ2-7|-|once
TGTGCCAGCAGTCAGGACCGACGAAGAAAGTACTTC
CASSQDRRRKYF
>TRBV27|TRBJ1-1|-|-
TGTGCCAGCAGTTCCTCTCGTCCAGGAGAGGCTTTCTTT
CASSSSRPGEAFF
>TRBV6-5|TRBJ1-2|-|-
TGTGCCAGCAGTTACGTGACGCCTAGAACTGGTGGCTACACCTTC
CASSYVTPRTGGYTF